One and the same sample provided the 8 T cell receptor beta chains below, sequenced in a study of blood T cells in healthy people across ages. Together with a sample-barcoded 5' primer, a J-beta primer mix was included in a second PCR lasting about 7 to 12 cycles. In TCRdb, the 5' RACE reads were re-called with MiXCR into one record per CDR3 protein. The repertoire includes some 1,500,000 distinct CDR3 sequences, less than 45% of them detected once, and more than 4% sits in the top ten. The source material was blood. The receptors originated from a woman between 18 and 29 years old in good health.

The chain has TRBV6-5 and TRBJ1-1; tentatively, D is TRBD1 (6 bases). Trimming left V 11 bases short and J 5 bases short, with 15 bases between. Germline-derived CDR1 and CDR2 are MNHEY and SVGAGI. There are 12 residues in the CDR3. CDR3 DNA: TGTGCCGCCTCAAACAGGGTGACTGAAGCTTTCTTT. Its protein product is CAASNRVTEAFF.

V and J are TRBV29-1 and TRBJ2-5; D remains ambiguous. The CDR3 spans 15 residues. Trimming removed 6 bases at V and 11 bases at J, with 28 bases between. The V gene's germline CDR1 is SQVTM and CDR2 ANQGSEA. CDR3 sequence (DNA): TGCAGCGTGACCCAGACTTCAGTGGTGTACAATGAGCAGTACTTC. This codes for CSVTQTSVVYNEQYF.

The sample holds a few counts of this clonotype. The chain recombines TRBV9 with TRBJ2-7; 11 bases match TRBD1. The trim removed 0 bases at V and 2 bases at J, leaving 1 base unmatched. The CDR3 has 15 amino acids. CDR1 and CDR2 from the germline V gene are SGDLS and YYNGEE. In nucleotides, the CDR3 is TGTGCCAGCAGCGTAGGGGGACAGGGGGCCTACGAGCAGTACTTC. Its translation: CASSVGGQGAYEQYF. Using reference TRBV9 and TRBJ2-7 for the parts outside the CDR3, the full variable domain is DSGVTQTPKHLITATGQRVTLRCSPRSGDLSVYWYQQSLDQGLQFLIQYYNGEERAKGNILERFSAQQFPDLHSELNLSSLELGDSALYFCASSVGGQGAYEQYFGPGTRLTVT.

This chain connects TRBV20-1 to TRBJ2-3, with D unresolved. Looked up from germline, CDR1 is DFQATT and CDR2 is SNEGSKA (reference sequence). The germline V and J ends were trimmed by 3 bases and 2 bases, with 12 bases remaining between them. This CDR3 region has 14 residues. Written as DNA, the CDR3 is TGCAGTGCTAGTGGCGGAGCAAACACAGATACGCAGTATTTT. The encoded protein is CSASGGANTDTQYF.

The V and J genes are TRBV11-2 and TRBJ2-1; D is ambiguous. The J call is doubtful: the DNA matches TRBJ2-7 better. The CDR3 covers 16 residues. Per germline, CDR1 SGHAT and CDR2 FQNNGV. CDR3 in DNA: TGTGCCAGCAGCCGATTGCGGAAGAGCTCCTACAATGAGCAGTACTTC. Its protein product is CASSRLRKSSYNEQYF.

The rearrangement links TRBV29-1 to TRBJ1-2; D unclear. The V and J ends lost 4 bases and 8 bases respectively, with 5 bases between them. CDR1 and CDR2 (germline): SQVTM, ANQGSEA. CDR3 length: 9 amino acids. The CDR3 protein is CSVVAGYTF. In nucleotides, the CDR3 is TGCAGCGTTGTCGCCGGCTACACCTTC.

Here the CDR3 reads CATSGLGDLGYEQYF. CDR3 coding DNA: TGTGCCACCAGTGGCCTTGGGGATCTAGGGTACGAGCAGTACTTC. This chain uses TRBV24-1 with TRBJ2-7; D remains ambiguous. The V end was cut by 5 bases, the J end by 4 bases, with 17 bases between. CDR1 KGHDR and CDR2 SFDVKD come from the germline V gene. This CDR3 is built from 15 residues.

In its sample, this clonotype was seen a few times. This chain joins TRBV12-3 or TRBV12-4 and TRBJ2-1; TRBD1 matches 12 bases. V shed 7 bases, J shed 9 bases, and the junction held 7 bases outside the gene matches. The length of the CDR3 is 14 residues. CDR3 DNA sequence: TGTGCCAGCACCCCCGGGACAGGGGGCCCTGAGCAGTTCTTC. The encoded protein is CASTPGTGGPEQFF.